The clone carrying this T cell receptor beta chain was picked up a small number of times. Its antigen remains unidentified. Donors with ophthalmopathy: moderate-to-severe activity, CAS ≥3, NOSPECS ≥4, duration under 3 months. Certain patients were not enrolled. These were patients with other autoimmune diseases, uncontrolled infections, pregnancy or lactation. The sample is drawn from a study of Graves' ophthalmopathy and Graves' hyperthyroidism. Study-wide background: Peripheral blood was collected at initial diagnosis, before any treatment. Study-level findings and limits: Predictions made by the model for ophthalmopathy progression reached approximately 70% sensitivity and just under 75% specificity.

Using RNA transcripts, the TCR beta CDR3 regions were amplified. First-round RT-PCR used HTBI primers; second-round multiplex PCR followed. Each CDR3 protein gets one entry after TCRdb re-called the multiplex PCR reads with MiXCR. The sample shows about half a million distinct CDR3 sequences, around an eighth of them seen only once. The sample taken for sequencing was blood. This receptor was taken from a woman in her 30s with Graves' ophthalmopathy.

The CDR3 sequence is CASSGGSGQNTEAFF. CDR3 bases: TGTGCCAGCAGCGGGGGCTCGGGCCAGAACACTGAAGCTTTCTTT. The chain combines TRBV11-2 with TRBJ1-1; the D gene is possibly TRBD1 (6 bases). The CDR3 has 15 amino acids. CDR1 and CDR2 from the germline V gene are SGHAT and FQNNGV. Trimming took 5 bases from V and 1 from J, leaving 14 bases between them.